The clone carrying this T cell receptor (beta chain) has ten or more counts. Its target is unknown. TCRdb ran MiXCR on the 5' RACE reads and lists one entry per CDR3 protein. Of approximately 90,000 distinct CDR3 sequences in the sample, roughly 3.5% were seen once. Germline V gene data show CDR1 as MDHEN and CDR2 as SYDVKM. The CDR3 runs to 15 residues. J was trimmed by 4 bases and V by 1 base; bases with no gene match: 6. 2 million unsorted PBMCs were stored in RNAlater at -80 °C before RNA extraction. This specimen comes from a study of neurological immune-mediated disorders. General study points: HTLV-1-associated myelopathy led in TCR clonal expansion, while multiple sclerosis ranked lowest, below healthy controls.

Input material: PBMCs. The chain carries TRBV28 and TRBJ1-2; 7 nucleotides match TRBD1. The receptor's source is a woman under 30 with multiple sclerosis. CDR3 amino acids: CASSLYPGGSYGYTF. The CDR3 DNA reads TGTGCCAGCAGTTTATACCCAGGGGGGAGCTATGGCTACACCTTC.